The clone carrying this T cell receptor beta chain turned up a few times. A second PCR of 7 to 11 cycles used a sample-barcoded 5' primer and a J-beta primer mix. TCRdb independently ran MiXCR on the 5' RACE reads; one entry per CDR3 protein. Seen here are under 750,000 distinct CDR3 sequences, roughly 43% observed once, and the top ten hold approximately 25%. The data belong to a study of blood T cells in healthy people across ages. The ends lost 2 bases at V and 8 bases at J; junction bases unmatched: 3. Germline assignment: CDR1 SGDLS and CDR2 YYNGEE. The CDR3 runs to 13 residues. The TCR was taken from a man older than 75 in good health. Sequenced material: blood. This rearrangement joins TRBV9 to TRBJ1-2, with TRBD1 matching over 10 bases. CDR3 sequence (DNA): TGTGCCAGCAGCGTGGGGACAGGGGAAGGCTACACCTTC. It translates to CASSVGTGEGYTF.